This T cell receptor (beta chain) originates from a study of shared clonotypes between healthy human individuals. Profiled with immunoSEQ multiplex PCR; TCRdb holds only in-frame clones, not every one. Of about 510,000 clones in the sample, less than 96% were seen once. There are 15 residues in the CDR3. Germline V CDR1 and CDR2: SGHRS, YFSETQ. V was clipped by 4 bases and J by 7 bases; unmatched bases: 7. Material: naive CD4+ T cells sorted from blood. Subset: CD45RA+ positively selected. The V and J genes are TRBV5-1 and TRBJ2-2; 10 nucleotides line up with TRBD2. The sequence came from a woman between 25 and 40 years old in good health. CDR3 sequence: CASSPTSGTVGELFF. The CDR3 nucleotides are TGCGCCAGCAGCCCCACTAGCGGGACGGTCGGGGAGCTGTTTTTT.